One sample yielded the 22 T cell receptor beta chains listed below, sequenced in a study of blood T cells in healthy people across ages (dated by TCRdb to 2015 to 2017). Library preparation employed 5' RACE. The sequencer was an Illumina HiSeq 2500. A second roughly 6 to 11 cycle PCR used a sample-barcoded 5' primer and a J-beta primer mix. The raw public reads went through TCRdb reprocessing: fastp at Q25, MiXCR clone calling, in-frame beta chains kept. All rows with the same CDR3 protein become a single entry with the most common DNA and genes. The sample records a few hundred thousand distinct CDR3 sequences, about 55% of which are singletons. The top ten hold under 65% of the sample. The sample consisted of blood. These receptors all stem from a man aged 60 to 69 in good health.

The rearrangement joins TRBV5-1 to TRBJ2-1, with 8 bases identical to TRBD1. The CDR3 is 15 residues long. The V and J ends lost 4 bases and 3 bases, in that order; junction bases with no gene match: 6. Germline CDR1 is SGHRS and CDR2 is YFSETQ. CDR3 coding DNA: TGCGCCAGCAGCCTAGGACAGGGATACTACAATGAGCAGTTCTTC. Protein sequence: CASSLGQGYYNEQFF.

This chain uses TRBV7-8 with TRBJ2-1; 10 bases line up with TRBD2. The DNA end favors TRBJ2-7, so the J call may be wrong. Germline CDR1 SGHVS, CDR2 FQNEAQ. CDR3 size: 15 residues. CDR3 sequence: CASSPGTSAYNEQYF. DNA for the CDR3: TGTGCCAGCAGCCCCGGGACTAGCGCTTACAATGAGCAGTACTTC.

The chain employs TRBV18 and TRBJ2-3; 8 bases agree with TRBD1. Germline V gives CDR1 KGHSH, CDR2 LQKENI. V was clipped by 8 bases and J by 5 bases; unmatched bases: 9. The CDR3 totals 14 residues. CDR3 amino acids: CASTTRQGIDTQYF. CDR3 DNA: TGTGCCAGCACGACCCGACAGGGGATAGATACGCAGTATTTT.

The rearrangement uses TRBV11-2 and TRBJ2-2, with D possibly being TRBD1 (5 bases). This CDR3 contains 15 residues. Germline V gene sequence: CDR1 SGHAT, CDR2 FQNNGV. Between the trimmed V and J ends, which lost 5 bases and 1 base, there was a span of 11 bases. The CDR3 reads CASSPDTVNTGELFF. The CDR3 DNA sequence: TGTGCCAGCAGCCCGGACACCGTGAACACCGGGGAGCTGTTTTTT.

This sequence joins TRBV5-1 and TRBJ2-3; D possibly corresponds to TRBD2 (6 bases). This CDR3 has 15 amino acids. Germline-derived CDR1 and CDR2 are SGHRS and YFSETQ. DNA for the CDR3: TGCACCACCAATCCCGGGGACTCGAGGGCAGATACGCAGTATTTT. Translation: CTTNPGDSRADTQYF.

CDR3: CASSVSSPLHF. DNA for the CDR3: TGTGCCAGCAGTGTAAGTTCACCCCTCCACTTT. The chain has TRBV2 and TRBJ1-6; D not resolved. V gave up 4 bases and J gave up 9 bases, with 4 bases separating them. In germline, CDR1 is SNHLY, CDR2 FYNNEI. This CDR3 spans 11 amino acids.

Concerning this clonotype itself: A much larger clone lies one base from this, so it may be a read error. The J gene is TRBJ2-5, the V gene TRBV2; D not resolved. Germline V gene lookup returns CDR1 SNHLY and CDR2 FYNNEI. Trimming removed 8 bases at V and 4 bases at J, with 11 bases between. The CDR3 totals 12 residues. CDR3 nucleotides: TGTGCCAGCCTGCGTAAGGGAGAGACCCAGTACTTC. Its protein is CASLRKGETQYF. The full variable domain, rest sourced from reference TRBV2 and TRBJ2-5, is EPEVTQTPSHQVTQMGQEVILRCVPISNHLYFYWYRQILGQKVEFLVSFYNNEISEKSEIFDDQFSVERPDGSNFTLKIRSTKLEDSAMYFCASLRKGETQYFGPGTRLLVL.

V is TRBV2 and J is TRBJ2-1, with 8 bases aligning to TRBD1. The ends lost 6 bases at V and 7 bases at J; junction bases unmatched: 8. The CDR3 totals 14 residues. Per the germline V gene, CDR1 is SNHLY and CDR2 is FYNNEI. CDR3 protein: CASRDRGAGNEQFF. The CDR3 nucleotides read TGTGCCAGCAGAGACAGGGGCGCAGGTAATGAGCAGTTCTTC.

J is TRBJ2-1 and V is TRBV10-2, with 7 bases lining up with TRBD2. The CDR3 is 15 residues long. Germline loops: CDR1 WSHSY, CDR2 SAAADI. The trim removed 9 bases at V and 5 bases at J, leaving 13 bases unmatched. CDR3 in DNA: TGCGCCAGTTACGGTTCTAGCGGAATCGACAATGAGCAGTTCTTC. It yields the protein CASYGSSGIDNEQFF.

This clonotype was detected only a few times. This chain links TRBV29-1 with TRBJ2-7; TRBD1 matches 10 bases. This CDR3 spans 13 amino acids. The V segment lost 4 bases and the J segment 5 bases; nucleotides outside the gene matches: 5. Germline V gene sequence: CDR1 SQVTM, CDR2 ANQGSEA. CDR3 region: CSVGQGAANEQYF. The CDR3 DNA sequence: TGCAGCGTTGGACAGGGGGCGGCGAACGAGCAGTACTTC.

The gene calls are TRBV7-2 and TRBJ2-5; TRBD1 matches at 7 bases. Per germline, CDR1 SGHTA and CDR2 FQGNSA. J gave up 1 base and V 4 bases, and 9 bases lay outside the gene matches. CDR3 length equals 16 residues. CDR3 sequence reads: CASSYRQGGFQETQYF. Written as DNA, the CDR3 is TGTGCCAGCAGCTACAGACAGGGCGGTTTCCAAGAGACCCAGTACTTC. Full variable domain (remainder filled in from reference TRBV7-2 and TRBJ2-5): GAGVSQSPSNKVTEKGKDVELRCDPISGHTALYWYRQSLGQGLEFLIYFQGNSAPDKSGLPSDRFSAERTGGSVSTLTIQRTQQEDSAVYLCASSYRQGGFQETQYFGPGTRLLVL.

V gene TRBV20-1 combines with J gene TRBJ1-4, with D maybe TRBD1 (6 bases). The CDR3 loop spans 14 amino acids. The V end lost 6 bases, the J end lost 5 bases, and 16 bases lay between the germline ends. Per germline, CDR1 DFQATT and CDR2 SNEGSKA (reference sequence). The CDR3 loop reads CSATTGTRNEKLFF. The CDR3 coding sequence is TGCAGTGCCACCACAGGGACTAGGAATGAAAAACTGTTTTTT.

The chain uses TRBV7-2 and TRBJ2-1; the D gene is possibly TRBD1 (5 bases). From germline, CDR1 is SGHTA and CDR2 FQGNSA. V lost 3 bases and J lost 9, with 15 bases in between. This CDR3 region has 14 residues. The chain's CDR3 is CASSFRTVTGEQFF. DNA of the CDR3: TGTGCCAGCAGCTTCCGCACCGTAACAGGTGAGCAGTTCTTC.

This clonotype has at least ten counts. The gene calls are TRBV12-3 or TRBV12-4 and TRBJ2-3; the match to TRBD2 covers 13 bases. Germline trimming cut 10 bases from V and 5 bases from J; bases unmatched to any gene: 12. This CDR3 region has 16 residues. Written as DNA, the CDR3 is TGTGCCACCCGGAGCGGGACTAGCGGGGTACGAGATACGCAGTATTTT. Translating it yields CATRSGTSGVRDTQYF.

Comments on this clonotype: An end of the junction differs from the germline gene, which may be a read error. This chain uses TRBV7-9 with TRBJ1-1; D possibly corresponds to TRBD1 (5 bases). Germline-derived CDR1 and CDR2 are SEHNR and FQNEAQ (reference sequence). The length of the CDR3 is 13 residues. The CDR3 sequence is CASRQDSNTEAFF. CDR3 sequence (DNA): TGTGCCAGCAGACAGGACTCGAACACCGAAGCTTTCTTT.

The CDR3 sequence is CASSSTFSGYSYEQYF. The CDR3 DNA reads TGTGCCAGCAGTTCCACCTTTAGCGGCTACTCCTACGAGCAGTACTTC. The chain recombines TRBV6-5 with TRBJ2-7, with D possibly matching TRBD2 (6 bases). This CDR3 contains 16 residues. CDR1 and CDR2 from the germline V gene are MNHEY and SVGAGI. The V end lost 4 bases, the J end lost 0 bases, and 16 bases lay between the germline ends.

In its sample, this clonotype was seen a few times. The J gene is TRBJ1-5, the V gene TRBV5-1; D not resolved. The CDR3 totals 14 residues. In germline, CDR1 is SGHRS, CDR2 YFSETQ. Trimming removed 0 bases at V and 0 bases at J, with 4 bases between. CDR3 amino acids: CASSLDGSNQPQHF. The CDR3 DNA reads as TGCGCCAGCAGCTTGGACGGTAGCAATCAGCCCCAGCATTTT.

In its sample, this clonotype was seen a few times. The genes are TRBV7-2 and TRBJ2-1; no reliable D call. Germline CDR1 reads SGHTA; CDR2 reads FQGNSA. The V and J ends lost 6 bases and 4 bases respectively, with 10 bases between them. CDR3 length: 13 amino acids. The CDR3 bases are TGTGCCAGCAGGCCCCCCTCTTACAATGAGCAGTTCTTC. The encoded protein is CASRPPSYNEQFF.

The CDR3 sequence: CASAQQGFAGYTF. The CDR3 DNA sequence: TGTGCCAGCGCCCAACAGGGCTTCGCTGGCTACACCTTC. V is TRBV6-2 or TRBV6-3 and J is TRBJ1-2; perhaps TRBD1 as D (6 bases). Trimming cost V 8 bases and J 7 bases, with 17 bases left between them. The length of the CDR3 is 13 residues. Germline CDR1 and CDR2: MNHEY and SVGEGT.

The rearrangement links TRBV18 to TRBJ2-3; possible D gene TRBD2, 6 bases. V lost 5 bases and J 1 base, leaving 16 bases between the germline ends. CDR1 and CDR2 from the germline V gene are KGHSH and LQKENI. The CDR3 runs 16 residues. CDR3 DNA sequence: TGTGCCAGCTCAACGGCTTCGGGGGTGGGCACAGATACGCAGTATTTT. Translating gives CASSTASGVGTDTQYF.

About this clonotype: Germline and junction disagree at one end, which may indicate a read error. V and J are TRBV20-1 and TRBJ2-3, with 9 bases lining up with TRBD1. From germline, CDR1 is DFQATT and CDR2 SNEGSKA (reference sequence). CDR3 length: 15 residues. This chain's CDR3 is CSALPGTGRKDTRYF. CDR3 DNA sequence: TGCAGTGCTTTACCCGGGACAGGGAGGAAAGATACGCGGTATTTT.

V and J are TRBV25-1 and TRBJ2-5; no reliable D call. The V and J ends lost 4 bases and 11 bases respectively, with 11 bases between them. The germline V gene encodes CDR1 MGHDK and CDR2 SYGVNS. The length of the CDR3 is 11 residues. This CDR3 is CASSAGFGQYF. The CDR3 DNA is TGTGCCAGCAGTGCGGGTTTCGGGCAGTACTTC.